The entry that follows covers one TCR beta chain sequence. Its target is not known. CDR1 is SGHTA and CDR2 is FQGTGA in the germline V gene. The CDR3 has 15 residues. V shed 5 bases, J shed 6 bases, and the junction held 5 bases outside the gene matches. Stated treatment: 15 Gy SBRT to primary tumor, nephrectomy 4 weeks later. The record originates from a study of radiation and T cells in renal cell carcinoma. Overall study findings and caveats: Compared with controls, irradiated tumors had more, larger dominant CDR3 motifs.

Assay: immunoSEQ multiplex PCR; the TCRdb copy retains only in-frame clones and omits some. The sample includes about 15,000 clones, roughly 64% of them seen just once. This chain uses TRBV7-3 with TRBJ2-3; 13 bases are a match to TRBD2. The input for sequencing was tumor tissue, taken from a patient whose treatment included radiotherapy and nephrectomy. This TCR was sampled from a woman in her seventies with renal cell carcinoma. The CDR3, as DNA: TGTGCCAGCAGCCTACTAGCGGGGGGGCAGGATACGCAGTATTTT. Its protein is CASSLLAGGQDTQYF.